Presented here are 32 T cell receptor beta chains from one specimen sequenced in a study of identical twins. TCRdb recomputed calls from the 5' RACE reads with MiXCR, one row per CDR3 protein. The profile shows some 500,000 distinct CDR3 sequences, more than 13% of them singletons. A further study also used this sample, focusing on yellow fever vaccine responses in identical twins.

The sample comprised CD4+ T cells sorted from blood. The receptors here all came from a woman under 30 in good health.

This clonotype is a singleton in its sample. The chain has TRBV28 and TRBJ2-1; D is unclear. CDR3 length equals 14 residues. V was shortened by 7 bases and J by 0 bases, with 10 bases between the two germline ends. Germline V gene lookup returns CDR1 MDHEN and CDR2 SYDVKM. DNA of the CDR3: TGTGCCAGCACTGGGTCCAACTCCTACAATGAGCAGTTCTTC. This sequence encodes CASTGSNSYNEQFF.

The chain combines TRBV7-3 with TRBJ1-6; 9 bases match TRBD1. There are 14 residues in the CDR3. Unmatched junction bases numbered 2, after V lost 5 bases and J lost 6 bases. Germline CDR1 is SGHTA and CDR2 is FQGTGA. The CDR3: CASSVQGANSPLHF. CDR3 bases: TGTGCCAGCAGCGTACAGGGGGCTAATTCACCCCTCCACTTT.

The chain couples TRBV7-2 to TRBJ2-3; no clear D gene. Trimming left V 1 base short and J 2 bases short, with 13 bases between. The germline CDR1 and CDR2 sequences are SGHTA and FQGNSA. CDR3 length: 16 amino acids. The CDR3 spells CASSLGIRPATDTQYF. DNA of the CDR3: TGTGCCAGCAGCTTAGGTATACGCCCGGCCACAGATACGCAGTATTTT.

The rearrangement joins TRBV14 to TRBJ1-2; 8 nucleotides align to TRBD1. The CDR3 totals 15 residues. The trim removed 0 bases at V and 2 bases at J, leaving 2 bases unmatched. The V gene's germline CDR1 is SGHDN and CDR2 FVKESK. The CDR3 reads CASSQETGVNYGYTF. The CDR3 region has the DNA TGTGCCAGCAGCCAAGAGACAGGGGTGAACTATGGCTACACCTTC.

The rearrangement joins TRBV18 to TRBJ2-5; tentatively, D is TRBD1 (5 bases). Trimming pared 2 bases from V and 0 bases from J, leaving 16 bases between. The CDR3 sequence is 17 residues long. Germline CDR1 reads KGHSH; CDR2 reads LQKENI. This CDR3 reads CASSPGFGARYQETQYF. CDR3 coding DNA: TGTGCCAGCTCACCAGGTTTTGGGGCTCGGTACCAAGAGACCCAGTACTTC.

In this sample, this clonotype turned up a few times. The chain has TRBV5-5 and TRBJ2-7; TRBD1 is a possible D gene (7 bases). V gave up 4 bases and J gave up 4 bases, with 15 bases separating them. Germline V gene sequence: CDR1 SGHKS, CDR2 YYEKEE (reference sequence). The CDR3 is made up of 14 amino acids. The CDR3 sequence: CASSARGDGYEQYF. The CDR3 DNA reads as TGTGCCAGCAGCGCCAGGGGGGACGGGTACGAGCAGTACTTC.

This clonotype was counted only a few times. This sequence joins TRBV2 and TRBJ2-1; TRBD1 matches at 10 bases. Germline-derived CDR1 and CDR2 are SNHLY and FYNNEI. The V segment lost 6 bases and the J segment 7 bases; nucleotides outside the gene matches: 12. The CDR3 contains 16 residues. In DNA, the CDR3 is TGTGCCAGCAGATTTCTCGGGACAGGGGCCCCTAATGAGCAGTTCTTC. Encoded protein: CASRFLGTGAPNEQFF.

V gene TRBV10-3 combines with J gene TRBJ2-3, with TRBD1 matching over 8 bases. The J segment lost 6 bases and the V segment lost 8 bases, leaving 13 bases of the junction unmatched. Germline V gene sequence: CDR1 ENHRY, CDR2 SYGVKD. The CDR3 loop spans 15 amino acids. CDR3: CAIRRGQATGDTQYF. The CDR3 DNA follows: TGTGCCATCCGTAGGGGACAGGCGACCGGCGATACGCAGTATTTT.

This clonotype was observed many times. The J gene is TRBJ2-3, the V gene TRBV6-5; D is undetermined. Germline V gives CDR1 MNHEY, CDR2 SVGAGI. There are 13 residues in the CDR3. V was cut by 4 bases and J by 1 base, with 6 bases left in between. As DNA, the CDR3 is TGTGCCAGCAGTTTCGTTGGCACAGATACGCAGTATTTT. Its protein is CASSFVGTDTQYF.

The chain links TRBV7-2 to TRBJ2-7; the match to TRBD1 covers 12 bases. The junction had 5 bases not matched to a gene; V was cut back by 1 base and J by 4 bases. The V gene's germline CDR1 is SGHTA and CDR2 FQGNSA. This CDR3 spans 16 amino acids. CDR3 sequence: CASSLDGGQGAYEQYF. In nucleotides, the CDR3 is TGTGCCAGCAGCTTAGACGGGGGACAGGGGGCGTACGAGCAGTACTTC.

The rearrangement uses TRBV6-1 and TRBJ2-2; maybe TRBD1 (6 bases). The CDR3 loop spans 14 amino acids. Germline loops: CDR1 MNHNS, CDR2 SASEGT. Trimming pared 5 bases from V and 3 bases from J, leaving 10 bases between. The CDR3 region is CASSRRTDTGELFF. The CDR3 DNA reads TGTGCCAGCAGTAGACGGACAGACACCGGGGAGCTGTTTTTT.

V gene TRBV30 combines with J gene TRBJ2-7; TRBD1 matches at 7 bases. The V and J ends lost 4 bases and 2 bases, in that order; junction bases with no gene match: 5. Germline CDR1 is GTSNPN and CDR2 is SVGIG (reference sequence). The CDR3 totals 13 residues. As DNA, the CDR3 is TGTGCCTGGATTTCCGACAGGGCCTACGAGCAGTACTTC. Its protein product is CAWISDRAYEQYF. Full variable domain (rest looked up from reference TRBV30 and TRBJ2-7): SQTIHQWPATLVQPVGSPLSLECTVEGTSNPNLYWYRQAAGRGLQLLFYSVGIGQISSEVPQNLSASRPQDRQFILSSKKLLLSDSGFYLCAWISDRAYEQYFGPGTRLTVT.

This clonotype has at least ten counts. The chain links TRBV5-1 to TRBJ2-1; 8 positions match TRBD1. V was clipped by 5 bases and J by 9 bases; unmatched bases: 4. This CDR3 is built from 12 residues. Germline V gene sequence: CDR1 SGHRS, CDR2 YFSETQ. The CDR3 region is CASSEQGGEQFF. The CDR3, as DNA: TGCGCCAGCAGTGAACAGGGGGGTGAGCAGTTCTTC.

The chain recombines TRBV11-2 with TRBJ2-5; 7 positions agree with TRBD1. The CDR3 is 16 amino acids. V dropped 9 bases and J dropped 2; count of bases not matched to a gene: 15. The germline gives CDR1 SGHAT, CDR2 FQNNGV. DNA for the CDR3: TGTGCCAGTAGGGCCGGTCGGGGCAGGGGGCAAGAGACCCAGTACTTC. Encoded protein: CASRAGRGRGQETQYF.

In its sample, this clonotype was seen many times. The chain couples TRBV20-1 to TRBJ1-2, with D unclear. V lost 3 bases and J lost 6, with 14 bases in between. The CDR3 length is 13 residues. Germline V gene lookup returns CDR1 DFQATT and CDR2 SNEGSKA (reference sequence). The CDR3 coding sequence is TGCAGTGCTAGTCCGAGAAGTAGGGATGGCTACACCTTC. Translated: CSASPRSRDGYTF.

This clonotype was detected a few times. CDR3 loop: CASSSARGVATQYF. The DNA for the CDR3 is TGTGCCAGCAGCTCAGCCCGGGGAGTGGCGACGCAGTATTTT. This chain joins TRBV7-9 and TRBJ2-3; D possibly corresponds to TRBD2 (5 bases). V lost 4 bases and J 9 bases, leaving 17 bases between the germline ends. The CDR3 runs to 14 residues. Per the germline V gene, CDR1 is SEHNR and CDR2 is FQNEAQ (reference sequence).

The table lists this clonotype with a few counts. The genes are TRBV20-1 and TRBJ2-3; a weak D match, TRBD1 (6 bases). Germline V CDR1 and CDR2: DFQATT, SNEGSKA (reference sequence). The CDR3 extends over 13 amino acids. The germline V and J ends were trimmed by 1 base and 5 bases, with 10 bases remaining between them. CDR3 amino acids: CSARVTGRDTQYF. CDR3 sequence (DNA): TGCAGTGCTAGAGTTACAGGGAGAGATACGCAGTATTTT.

The rearrangement joins TRBV12-3 or TRBV12-4 to TRBJ1-5; 12 bases line up with TRBD1. After removal of 4 bases from V and 4 bases from J, the junction contained 5 bases not matched to a gene. This CDR3 contains 16 residues. CDR3 sequence reads: CASSYGTGGANQPQHF. CDR3 bases: TGTGCCAGCAGTTATGGGACAGGGGGCGCGAATCAGCCCCAGCATTTT.

This clonotype has a handful of counts. The chain employs TRBV3-1 and TRBJ2-7, with 8 bases lining up with TRBD1. This CDR3 contains 13 residues. J gave up 2 bases and V 8 bases, and 5 bases lay outside the gene matches. The V gene's germline CDR1 is LGHDT and CDR2 YNNKEL (reference sequence). CDR3 sequence: CASGDRQTYEQYF. CDR3 bases: TGTGCCAGCGGGGACAGGCAAACCTACGAGCAGTACTTC.

This clonotype was counted ten times or more. The chain recombines TRBV12-3 or TRBV12-4 with TRBJ2-2, with D perhaps being TRBD1 or TRBD2 (5 bases each). V lost 3 bases and J lost 4, with 12 bases in between. The CDR3 runs to 15 residues. The CDR3 region is CASSLVSGSTGELFF. In nucleotides, the CDR3 is TGTGCCAGCAGTTTGGTATCAGGGAGCACCGGGGAGCTGTTTTTT.

This clonotype has just a few counts. The chain recombines TRBV5-1 with TRBJ1-2; D not certain. The CDR3 sequence is 13 residues long. Germline assignment: CDR1 SGHRS and CDR2 YFSETQ. V was cut by 7 bases and J by 3 bases, with 13 bases left in between. CDR3 nucleotide sequence: TGCGCCAGCCAAGGGATTTGGGACTATGGCTACACCTTC. The encoded protein is CASQGIWDYGYTF.

This clonotype occurred a few times. The chain uses TRBV5-8 and TRBJ2-7; D may correspond to TRBD1 or TRBD2 (5 bases each). The V end lost 0 bases, the J end lost 0 bases, and 10 bases lay between the germline ends. The CDR3 contains 15 residues. Germline V gene data show CDR1 as SGHTS and CDR2 as YDEGEE. As DNA, the CDR3 is TGTGCCAGCAGCTTGGCCTGGGGGAGCTCCTACGAGCAGTACTTC. The encoded protein is CASSLAWGSSYEQYF.

The chain joins TRBV5-1 to TRBJ2-1; maybe TRBD2 (12 bases). This CDR3 is 22 amino acids long. The germline gives CDR1 SGHRS, CDR2 YFSETQ. Between the trimmed V and J ends, which lost 4 bases and 8 bases, there was a span of 40 bases. The CDR3 loop reads CASSLDRGRRGLAGQIGDEQFF. In DNA, the CDR3 is TGCGCCAGCAGCCTGGACAGGGGGCGGAGGGGACTAGCGGGCCAGATTGGCGATGAGCAGTTCTTC.

This clonotype came up a few times. The chain recombines TRBV6-5 with TRBJ1-2; 7 nucleotides match TRBD1. This CDR3 comprises 16 residues. Unmatched junction bases numbered 10, after V lost 0 bases and J lost 6 bases. Per germline, CDR1 MNHEY and CDR2 SVGAGI. The CDR3 loop reads CASSYSRTGEGDGYTF. The CDR3 bases are TGTGCCAGCAGTTACTCGAGGACAGGAGAGGGGGATGGCTACACCTTC.

V usage is TRBV11-1 and J usage is TRBJ2-7; 8 nucleotides agree with TRBD2. The CDR3 is 14 residues long. Trimming cost V 3 bases and J 2 bases; bases outside gene matches: 3. CDR1 SGHAT and CDR2 FQDESV come from the germline V gene (reference sequence). CDR3 loop: CASSFGTRAYEQYF. The DNA for the CDR3 is TGTGCCAGCAGCTTTGGGACTAGAGCCTACGAGCAGTACTTC.

This chain uses TRBV24-1 with TRBJ2-5; a possible D gene is TRBD1 (5 bases). V dropped 1 base and J dropped 6 bases, with 14 bases sitting between them. The CDR3 has 15 amino acids. Germline V gene data show CDR1 as KGHDR and CDR2 as SFDVKD. CDR3 nucleotide sequence: TGTGCCACCAGTGATTTTAGCCAGGGTCGACAGACCCAGTACTTC. Its translation: CATSDFSQGRQTQYF.

The chain carries TRBV20-1 and TRBJ2-7; no clear D. Germline CDR1 is DFQATT and CDR2 is SNEGSKA (reference sequence). V lost 3 bases, J lost 1 base, and 13 bases lay in between. CDR3 length equals 14 residues. The CDR3 DNA sequence: TGCAGTGCTAGTGCGGCAAGTTGGTCCTACGAGCAGTACTTC. This codes for CSASAASWSYEQYF.

This clonotype has more than one count but fewer than ten. V is TRBV20-1 and J is TRBJ2-3; D uncertain. CDR3 size: 12 residues. CDR1 DFQATT and CDR2 SNEGSKA come from the germline V gene (reference sequence). The V end was cut by 7 bases, the J end by 3 bases, with 11 bases between. The CDR3 nucleotides read TGCAGTGGTATATGGAGAACAGATACGCAGTATTTT. This encodes CSGIWRTDTQYF.

This chain uses TRBV28 with TRBJ2-1; TRBD2 matches at 10 bases. CDR3 size: 15 residues. Germline trimming cut 0 bases from V and 7 bases from J; bases unmatched to any gene: 3. CDR1 is MDHEN, CDR2 SYDVKM, per germline. The CDR3 is CASSLWSGGDNEQFF. The CDR3 region has the DNA TGTGCCAGCAGTTTATGGAGCGGGGGGGATAATGAGCAGTTCTTC. The complete variable domain, with remaining parts taken from reference TRBV28 and TRBJ2-1, reads DVKVTQSSRYLVKRTGEKVFLECVQDMDHENMFWYRQDPGLGLRLIYFSYDVKMKEKGDIPEGYSVSREKKERFSLILESASTNQTSMYLCASSLWSGGDNEQFFGPGTRLTVL.

Comment on this clonotype: Germline and junction disagree at one end, which may indicate a read error. The rearrangement uses TRBV29-1 and TRBJ1-3, with D unresolved. Germline assignment: CDR1 SQVTM and CDR2 ANQGSEA. This CDR3 region has 11 residues. The CDR3 spells CSVVDGNTTYF. The DNA for the CDR3 is TGCAGCGTTGTAGACGGAAACACCACATATTTT.

This clonotype was seen at least ten times. The chain joins TRBV27 to TRBJ2-7; D may be TRBD1 or TRBD2 (6 bases each). Trimming stripped 6 bases from V and 2 bases from J, with 14 bases between. CDR3 length: 14 amino acids. From germline, CDR1 is MNHEY and CDR2 SMNVEV (reference sequence). CDR3 nucleotide sequence: TGTGCCAGCAGGACGAAGGGGGAGGCCTACGAGCAGTACTTC. Amino acids: CASRTKGEAYEQYF.

The table lists this clonotype with a few counts. The rearrangement links TRBV29-1 to TRBJ2-3, with 8 bases identical to TRBD1. J was trimmed by 2 bases and V by 6 bases; bases with no gene match: 13. The CDR3 has 16 amino acids. Germline V lookup: CDR1 SQVTM, CDR2 ANQGSEA. The CDR3 loop reads CSVRSGQGAFTDTQYF. In DNA, the CDR3 is TGCAGCGTACGGTCAGGACAGGGCGCTTTCACAGATACGCAGTATTTT.